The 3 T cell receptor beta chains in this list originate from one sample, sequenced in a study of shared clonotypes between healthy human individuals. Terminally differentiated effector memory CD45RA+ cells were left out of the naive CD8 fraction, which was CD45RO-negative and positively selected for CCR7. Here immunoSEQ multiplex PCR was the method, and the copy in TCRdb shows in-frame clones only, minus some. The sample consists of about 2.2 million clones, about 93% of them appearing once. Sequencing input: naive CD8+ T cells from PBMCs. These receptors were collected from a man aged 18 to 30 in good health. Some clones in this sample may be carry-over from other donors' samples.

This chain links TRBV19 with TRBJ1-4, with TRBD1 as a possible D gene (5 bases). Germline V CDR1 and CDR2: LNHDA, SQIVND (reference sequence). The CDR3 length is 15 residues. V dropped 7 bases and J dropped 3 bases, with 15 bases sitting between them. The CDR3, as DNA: TGTGCCAGTAAGGTTGACGGGGCTGCTAATGAAAAACTGTTTTTT. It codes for CASKVDGAANEKLFF.

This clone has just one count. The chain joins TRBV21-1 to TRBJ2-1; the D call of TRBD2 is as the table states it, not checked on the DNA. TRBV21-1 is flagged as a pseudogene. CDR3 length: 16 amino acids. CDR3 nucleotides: TGTGCCAGCAGCATTTGCCATAGGAGCTCCTACAATGAGCAGTTCTTC. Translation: CASSICHRSSYNEQFF.

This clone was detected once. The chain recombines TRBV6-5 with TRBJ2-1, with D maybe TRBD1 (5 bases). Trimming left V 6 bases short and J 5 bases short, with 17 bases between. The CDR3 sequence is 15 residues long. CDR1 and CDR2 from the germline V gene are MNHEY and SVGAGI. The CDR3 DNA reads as TGTGCCAGCAGCCAGGGCCATGCCCGTAACAATGAGCAGTTCTTC. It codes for CASSQGHARNNEQFF.